These 24 T cell receptor beta chains share one sample of origin, sequenced in a study of cytomegalovirus exposure and HLA in healthy donors. This PCR relied on a set of 60 Vbeta primers and 13 Jbeta primers. The repertoire was sequenced with immunoSEQ multiplex PCR; TCRdb's copy has only in-frame clones and lacks some. This table has about 170,000 clones, approximately 88% appearing once. Input material: PBMCs. These receptors were obtained from a boy younger than 10 in good health and CMV-seronegative.

As DNA, the CDR3 is TGTGCCAGCACTCCCGTAGGGCTAGCGGGAGTTGGCACCGGGGAGCTGTTTTTT. Its protein is CASTPVGLAGVGTGELFF. V and J are TRBV27 and TRBJ2-2; 10 bases are shared with TRBD2. Germline CDR1 and CDR2: MNHEY and SMNVEV (reference sequence). The junction had 15 bases not matched to a gene; V was cut back by 7 bases and J by 4 bases. This CDR3 has 18 amino acids.

CDR3 nucleotide sequence: TGTGCCAGCACCAATCGAGCGGGAGGGCCGGACGAGCAGTACTTC. Encoded protein: CASTNRAGGPDEQYF. The V call is TRBV18, the J call TRBJ2-7; 10 positions match TRBD2. Germline assignment: CDR1 KGHSH and CDR2 LQKENI. The V and J ends lost 8 bases and 5 bases, in that order; junction bases with no gene match: 12. The CDR3 loop spans 15 amino acids.

This chain joins TRBV29-1 and TRBJ2-1, with TRBD2 identical over 10 bases. Germline-derived CDR1 and CDR2 are SQVTM and ANQGSEA. The length of the CDR3 is 16 residues. The V segment lost 6 bases and the J segment 8 bases; nucleotides outside the gene matches: 16. CDR3 bases: TGCAGCGTCGCCAGGAGCGGGACTAGCGTCTCCGATGAGCAGTTCTTC. This codes for CSVARSGTSVSDEQFF.

The sample holds one count of this clone. The chain employs TRBV4-2 and TRBJ2-7; D ambiguous. Germline-derived CDR1 and CDR2 are LGHNA and YNFKEQ. The germline V and J ends were trimmed by 0 bases and 2 bases, with 11 bases remaining between them. The CDR3 runs 15 residues. This CDR3 reads CASSQEAGTTYEQYF. CDR3 coding DNA: TGTGCCAGCAGCCAAGAGGCAGGAACGACCTACGAGCAGTACTTC.

CDR3 bases: TGCGCCAGCAGCCAAGCCCCACCGGGACTAGGGGGAGAAGCTTTCTTT. Amino acid sequence: CASSQAPPGLGGEAFF. The chain employs TRBV5-1 and TRBJ1-1; maybe TRBD1 (6 bases). The CDR3 runs to 16 residues. Germline CDR1 SGHRS, CDR2 YFSETQ. The V end lost 4 bases, the J end lost 8 bases, and 24 bases lay between the germline ends. The full variable domain, rest sourced from reference TRBV5-1 and TRBJ1-1, is KAGVTQTPRYLIKTRGQQVTLSCSPISGHRSVSWYQQTPGQGLQFLFEYFSETQRNKGNFPGRFSGRQFSNSRSEMNVSTLELGDSALYLCASSQAPPGLGGEAFFGQGTRLTVV.

This chain joins TRBV25-1 and TRBJ2-1, with 7 nucleotides matching TRBD1. V was clipped by 2 bases and J by 8 bases; unmatched bases: 6. Germline V gene sequence: CDR1 MGHDK, CDR2 SYGVNS. The CDR3 is made up of 14 amino acids. DNA for the CDR3: TGTGCCAGCAGTGAAGGGGCAGGACAGGATGAGCAGTTCTTC. Its translation: CASSEGAGQDEQFF.

This chain links TRBV7-2 with TRBJ1-2; D not resolved. The CDR3 length is 14 residues. Trimming removed 0 bases at V and 3 bases at J, with 8 bases between. Germline-derived CDR1 and CDR2 are SGHTA and FQGNSA. The CDR3 sequence: CASSLAQIDYGYTF. The CDR3 nucleotides are TGTGCCAGCAGCTTAGCACAAATCGACTATGGCTACACCTTC.

The V call is TRBV30, the J call TRBJ1-1, with a weak D call TRBD1 (6 bases). This CDR3 is 11 amino acids long. Trimming removed 6 bases from V and 6 bases from J, with 11 bases in between. The germline CDR1 and CDR2 sequences are GTSNPN and SVGIG (reference sequence). CDR3 in DNA: TGTGCCTGCACCAGGGGAGCTGAAGCTTTCTTT. It encodes CACTRGAEAFF.

This clone was counted a few times. The V gene is TRBV5-6, the J gene TRBJ2-7; TRBD1 might be the D (6 bases). CDR1 is SGHDT and CDR2 is YYEEEE in the germline V gene. The CDR3 has 16 residues. Trimming took 0 bases from V and 7 from J, leaving 20 bases between them. The CDR3 reads CASSLGLTGGFTEQYF. The CDR3 region has the DNA TGTGCCAGCAGCTTGGGGCTGACAGGCGGTTTTACGGAGCAGTACTTC.

The chain uses TRBV9 and TRBJ2-1, with a possible D match to TRBD1 (6 bases). The germline gives CDR1 SGDLS, CDR2 YYNGEE. V dropped 0 bases and J dropped 3 bases, with 10 bases sitting between them. The CDR3 has 15 amino acids. The CDR3 nucleotides are TGTGCCAGCAGCGTAGACGGACAGAACTACAATGAGCAGTTCTTC. It yields the protein CASSVDGQNYNEQFF.

The table lists this clone with a few counts. This chain uses TRBV9 with TRBJ2-1; D may be TRBD1 (5 bases). Germline V lookup: CDR1 SGDLS, CDR2 YYNGEE. The length of the CDR3 is 16 residues. The V end lost 0 bases, the J end lost 6 bases, and 16 bases lay between the germline ends. In DNA, the CDR3 is TGTGCCAGCAGCGTAGATCAAGGTAGGGGTGGCAATGAGCAGTTCTTC. This sequence encodes CASSVDQGRGGNEQFF.

CDR3 in DNA: TGTGCCAGCAGCCATTCCAGGGATATGAACACTGAAGCTTTCTTT. It encodes CASSHSRDMNTEAFF. The V and J genes are TRBV5-5 and TRBJ1-1; TRBD1 is a possible D gene (5 bases). This CDR3 is 15 amino acids long. Trimming shortened V by 4 bases and J by 0 bases, and 13 bases separated the two germline ends. Looked up from germline, CDR1 is SGHKS and CDR2 is YYEKEE (reference sequence).

This clone was picked up a small number of times. The chain couples TRBV2 to TRBJ1-6, with D possibly matching TRBD1 (5 bases). V was trimmed by 6 bases and J by 7 bases, leaving 10 bases between them. The CDR3 totals 13 residues. The germline CDR1 and CDR2 sequences are SNHLY and FYNNEI. CDR3 loop: CASRQGWNSPLHF. In nucleotides, the CDR3 is TGTGCCAGCAGGCAGGGTTGGAATTCACCCCTCCACTTT.

The chain carries TRBV21-1 and TRBJ2-7; the D segment call TRBD1 is taken from the table without a DNA check. TRBV21-1 is designated a pseudogene. This CDR3 has 16 residues. The CDR3 bases are TGTGCCGCTGGCAGGGGCTCATCTTATTCTACCTACGAGCAGTACGTC. It yields the protein CAAGRGSSYSTYEQYV.

The chain has TRBV29-1 and TRBJ2-1, with 7 bases lining up with TRBD2. This CDR3 has 12 amino acids. The germline V gene encodes CDR1 SQVTM and CDR2 ANQGSEA. CDR3 region: CSGTITYNEQFF. The CDR3 bases are TGCAGTGGGACTATTACCTACAATGAGCAGTTCTTC.

The rearrangement uses TRBV5-6 and TRBJ2-1; the match to TRBD1 covers 7 bases. This CDR3 has 15 residues. V shed 0 bases and J 6 bases; nucleotides not matched to a gene: 6. Per the germline V gene, CDR1 is SGHDT and CDR2 is YYEEEE. The CDR3 spells CASSLGQGFVNEQFF. The CDR3 DNA follows: TGTGCCAGCAGCTTGGGACAGGGCTTCGTCAATGAGCAGTTCTTC. The whole variable domain, filled in from reference TRBV5-6 and TRBJ2-1, reads DAGVTQSPTHLIKTRGQQVTLRCSPKSGHDTVSWYQQALGQGPQFIFQYYEEEERQRGNFPDRFSGHQFPNYSSELNVNALLLGDSALYLCASSLGQGFVNEQFFGPGTRLTVL.

The chain carries TRBV4-3 and TRBJ2-3; TRBD2 aligns across 12 bases. V lost 0 bases, J lost 5 bases, and 6 bases stayed unmatched. The CDR3 is made up of 17 amino acids. CDR1 and CDR2 from the germline V gene are LGHNA and YSLEER. The CDR3 DNA sequence: TGCGCCAGCAGCCAAGACCTAGCGGGGGGGGATAGAGATACGCAGTATTTT. Translation gives CASSQDLAGGDRDTQYF.

A remark on this clone: Different DNA sequences within this sample yield the same CDR3. The chain recombines TRBV5-1 with TRBJ1-1; D may be TRBD1 (6 bases). The CDR3 has 14 amino acids. V lost 1 base and J lost 3, with 10 bases in between. Per the germline V gene, CDR1 is SGHRS and CDR2 is YFSETQ. The CDR3 coding sequence is TGCGCCAGCAGCTTGCGGGGGGCTTACACTGAAGCTTTCTTT. This gives the protein CASSLRGAYTEAFF.

The chain recombines TRBV4-1 with TRBJ1-6; no clear D. This CDR3 region has 13 residues. The germline V and J ends were trimmed by 0 bases and 8 bases, with 5 bases remaining between them. Germline V gene sequence: CDR1 MGHRA, CDR2 YSYEKL. The CDR3 loop is CASSQDLDSPLHF. The CDR3 DNA is TGCGCCAGCAGCCAAGATCTCGATTCACCCCTCCACTTT.

V and J are TRBV6-5 and TRBJ2-2, with 13 bases that match TRBD2. J gave up 7 bases and V 4 bases, and 6 bases lay outside the gene matches. Germline CDR1 is MNHEY and CDR2 is SVGAGI. This CDR3 is built from 16 residues. CDR3 nucleotides: TGTGCCAGCAGTTCGGGGACTAGCGGGGATAGCGGGGAGCTGTTTTTT. Its protein is CASSSGTSGDSGELFF.

This CDR3 reads CAWSSGVSENIQYF. The CDR3 nucleotides read TGTGCCTGGAGTAGTGGAGTAAGCGAAAACATTCAGTACTTC. The chain uses TRBV30 and TRBJ2-4, with D unclear. Germline CDR1 is GTSNPN and CDR2 is SVGIG (reference sequence). Trimming shortened V by 2 bases and J by 5 bases, and 13 bases separated the two germline ends. The CDR3 covers 14 residues.

This chain joins TRBV4-3 and TRBJ1-1, with D unclear. Trimming shortened V by 0 bases and J by 0 bases, and 8 bases separated the two germline ends. The CDR3 contains 15 residues. Germline CDR1 is LGHNA and CDR2 is YSLEER. CDR3: CASSQEAVLNTEAFF. CDR3 nucleotides: TGCGCCAGCAGCCAAGAGGCAGTCCTGAACACTGAAGCTTTCTTT.

The gene calls are TRBV6-5 and TRBJ2-5; 7 bases map to TRBD1. Per the germline V gene, CDR1 is MNHEY and CDR2 is SVGAGI. After removal of 5 bases from V and 5 bases from J, the junction contained 8 bases not matched to a gene. The CDR3 is 14 residues long. The CDR3 coding sequence is TGTGCCAGCAGTCGGCAGACAGGGTGGGAGACCCAGTACTTC. Its translation is CASSRQTGWETQYF.

The chain uses TRBV7-8 and TRBJ2-2, with a tentative D call TRBD2 (6 bases). Germline V gene data show CDR1 as SGHVS and CDR2 as FQNEAQ. V was pared by 3 bases and J by 6 bases, with 20 bases between. The CDR3 contains 17 residues. The CDR3 sequence: CASSFLSRGLFPGELFF. CDR3 sequence (DNA): TGTGCCAGCAGCTTCCTTTCAAGGGGACTCTTTCCCGGGGAGCTGTTTTTT.